This T cell receptor beta chain came from a study of OX40 agonist ivuxolimab in advanced cancers. Study-level information: The group had a mean age of around 60 years, ranged from about 20 to 85, and was 80% to 85% male.

Generated by immunoSEQ multiplex PCR, the TCRdb table keeps only in-frame clones and is missing some. The sample includes approximately 50,000 clones, less than 90% of them seen just once. Trimming took 6 bases from V and 8 from J, leaving 12 bases between them. Germline assignment: CDR1 LNHDA and CDR2 SQIVND (reference sequence). The CDR3 totals 12 residues. The specimen was CD4+ or CD8+ T cells sorted from blood, collected in a trial of the OX40 agonist ivuxolimab. The chain has TRBV19 and TRBJ2-3; D might be TRBD1 or TRBD2, each matching 5 bases. The receptor comes from an adult with an advanced solid tumor such as melanoma, head and neck, liver or kidney cancer. CDR3 nucleotides: TGTGCCAGTAGCCCCGGTGGGGGTACGCAGTATTTT. Amino acid sequence: CASSPGGGTQYF.